A selection of T cell receptor beta chains follows, all from one sample in a study of T-cell memory formation after mild COVID-19. One entry per CDR3 protein, called by TCRdb with MiXCR from the 5' RACE reads. The sample lists 260,000 or so distinct CDR3 sequences, 16% seen once, with around a fifth in the top ten. Sequencing input: PBMCs or a T cell subset sorted from them (not recorded which). These TCRs come from a man aged 18 to 35 who had mild COVID-19 (a few samples of this study predate the infection). Cell type and time point are not known. Each CDR3 is given with its conserved first and last residue. The D gene is left open where the match is weak. The size field is filled for only some rows; it gives once, few, many or a size class.

D gene: -; V gene: TRBV7-6; clone size: few; J gene: TRBJ1-6; CDR3 DNA: TGTGCCAGCAGTTCCCGTACAGGGCGGAATTCACCCCTCCACTTT; CDR3 protein: CASSSRTGRNSPLHF
D gene: -; V gene: TRBV4-2; clone size: many; J gene: TRBJ2-1; CDR3 DNA: TGTGCCAGCAGCCAAGATCCCCGGTCATTGGACGAGCAGTTCTTC; CDR3 protein: CASSQDPRSLDEQFF
D gene: -; V gene: TRBV9; clone size: -; J gene: TRBJ1-1; CDR3 DNA: TGTGCCAGCATCGCACCGGTTCCAGGGGACGGCACTGAAGCTTTCTTT; CDR3 protein: CASIAPVPGDGTEAFF
D gene: -; V gene: TRBV12-3/TRBV12-4; clone size: few; J gene: TRBJ2-7; CDR3 DNA: TGTGCCAGCAGTCCGGGTCGCTACGAGCAGTACTTC; CDR3 protein: CASSPGRYEQYF
D gene: -; V gene: TRBV18; clone size: -; J gene: TRBJ2-7; CDR3 DNA: TGTGCCAGCTCACCACCGAGTAGCTCCTACGAGCAGTACTTC; CDR3 protein: CASSPPSSSYEQYF
D gene: -; V gene: TRBV6-5; clone size: -; J gene: TRBJ2-7; CDR3 DNA: TGTGCCAGCAGCCCCCGGGGGAGGGAGCAGTACTTC; CDR3 protein: CASSPRGREQYF
D gene: -; V gene: TRBV6-5; clone size: -; J gene: TRBJ2-1; CDR3 DNA: TGTGCCAGCAGCCCCGCCATGAGCTCCTACAATGAGCAGTTCTTC; CDR3 protein: CASSPAMSSYNEQFF
D gene: -; V gene: TRBV5-1; clone size: many; J gene: TRBJ2-7; CDR3 DNA: TGCGCCAGCAGCCCCCCGACAGACTCCTACGAGCAGTACTTC; CDR3 protein: CASSPPTDSYEQYF
D gene: -; V gene: TRBV2; clone size: -; J gene: TRBJ1-3; CDR3 DNA: TGTGCCAGCAGTGCTCCGGGACTCACGGATTTT; CDR3 protein: CASSAPGLTDF
D gene: -; V gene: TRBV7-2; clone size: once; J gene: TRBJ2-3; CDR3 DNA: TGTGCCAGCAGCTTAGAGTATTCTAGCACAGATACGCAGTATTTT; CDR3 protein: CASSLEYSSTDTQYF
D gene: -; V gene: TRBV29-1; clone size: -; J gene: TRBJ2-3; CDR3 DNA: TGCAGCGTTACGGCAGATACGCAGTATTTT; CDR3 protein: CSVTADTQYF
D gene: TRBD2; V gene: TRBV5-1; clone size: few; J gene: TRBJ2-1; CDR3 DNA: TGCGCCAGCAGCTTGAAAGCGGGGGGATACAATGAGCAGTTCTTC; CDR3 protein: CASSLKAGGYNEQFF
D gene: -; V gene: TRBV7-2; clone size: -; J gene: TRBJ1-2; CDR3 DNA: TGTGCCAGCAGCTTAGTGGGGGCCAGGACAACTAACTATGGCTACACCTTC; CDR3 protein: CASSLVGARTTNYGYTF
D gene: -; V gene: TRBV3-1; clone size: -; J gene: TRBJ1-5; CDR3 DNA: TGTGCCAGCAGCGGAGGACGCGGCAATCAGCCCCAGCATTTT; CDR3 protein: CASSGGRGNQPQHF
D gene: TRBD2; V gene: TRBV7-9; clone size: few; J gene: TRBJ2-4; CDR3 DNA: TGTGCCAGCAGCGGGGGGGGAGATCAAGCCAAAAACATTCAGTACTTC; CDR3 protein: CASSGGGDQAKNIQYF
D gene: TRBD2; V gene: TRBV4-3; clone size: -; J gene: TRBJ2-1; CDR3 DNA: TGCGCCAGCAGCCAAGCTAGCGGGGCCACAATAGGGGGGAATGAGCAGTTCTTC; CDR3 protein: CASSQASGATIGGNEQFF
D gene: TRBD1; V gene: TRBV12-3/TRBV12-4; clone size: once; J gene: TRBJ1-1; CDR3 DNA: TGTGCCAGCGTCTTGGACAGGGGGATCACTGAAGCTTTCTTT; CDR3 protein: CASVLDRGITEAFF
D gene: -; V gene: TRBV29-1; clone size: -; J gene: TRBJ2-4; CDR3 DNA: TGCAGCGTTGAAACACAGGCCAAAAACATTCAGTACTTC; CDR3 protein: CSVETQAKNIQYF
D gene: TRBD2; V gene: TRBV20-1; clone size: -; J gene: TRBJ2-3; CDR3 DNA: TGCAGTGCTCCCAGCGGGGGGTCAGATACGCAGTATTTT; CDR3 protein: CSAPSGGSDTQYF
D gene: TRBD1; V gene: TRBV9; clone size: many; J gene: TRBJ2-5; CDR3 DNA: TGTGCCAGCAGCGTCGGTCAGGGGGCGGGAGAGACCCAGTACTTC; CDR3 protein: CASSVGQGAGETQYF
D gene: -; V gene: TRBV27; clone size: -; J gene: TRBJ1-2; CDR3 DNA: TGTGCCAGCAGGAGGGGGATAAGCTACACCTTC; CDR3 protein: CASRRGISYTF
D gene: TRBD1; V gene: TRBV7-2; clone size: -; J gene: TRBJ2-1; CDR3 DNA: TGTGCCAGCAGCTTGATGGGACAGGGTAATGAGCAGTTCTTC; CDR3 protein: CASSLMGQGNEQFF
D gene: -; V gene: TRBV4-1; clone size: -; J gene: TRBJ2-7; CDR3 DNA: TGCGCCAGCAGCCCCGGACAGTTCTACGAGCAGTACTTC; CDR3 protein: CASSPGQFYEQYF
D gene: -; V gene: TRBV6-2/TRBV6-3; clone size: few; J gene: TRBJ2-1; CDR3 DNA: TGTGCCACCAGGTGGGCGGGGGCGTCCTACAATGAGCAGTTCTTC; CDR3 protein: CATRWAGASYNEQFF
D gene: -; V gene: TRBV5-1; clone size: -; J gene: TRBJ2-1; CDR3 DNA: TGCGCCAGCAGCTTGAATAGCGGCTACAATGAGCAGTTCTTC; CDR3 protein: CASSLNSGYNEQFF
D gene: -; V gene: TRBV6-2/TRBV6-3; clone size: -; J gene: TRBJ1-4; CDR3 DNA: TGTGCCAGCAGTTACCCGGAGGGACAAGGTGATGAAAAACTGTTTTTT; CDR3 protein: CASSYPEGQGDEKLFF
D gene: TRBD2; V gene: TRBV12-5; clone size: -; J gene: TRBJ2-5; CDR3 DNA: TGTGCTAGTGGACGGACTAGAGAGACCCAGTACTTC; CDR3 protein: CASGRTRETQYF
D gene: -; V gene: TRBV5-8; clone size: few; J gene: TRBJ1-2; CDR3 DNA: TGTGCCAGCATCCCCCGGGGAAACTATGGCTACACCTTC; CDR3 protein: CASIPRGNYGYTF
D gene: -; V gene: TRBV7-2; clone size: -; J gene: TRBJ1-1; CDR3 DNA: TGTGCCAGCAGCCGCGGGGGGGCGCTTAGCACTGAAGCTTTCTTT; CDR3 protein: CASSRGGALSTEAFF
D gene: -; V gene: TRBV5-1; clone size: -; J gene: TRBJ1-1; CDR3 DNA: TGCGCCAGCAGCTTGGTGGCGGGTAGCACTGAAGCTTTCTTT; CDR3 protein: CASSLVAGSTEAFF
D gene: TRBD2; V gene: TRBV7-3; clone size: -; J gene: TRBJ2-6; CDR3 DNA: TGTGCCAGCAGCCACCGGGGGGGACAAAGCTCTGGGGCCAACGTCCTGACTTTC; CDR3 protein: CASSHRGGQSSGANVLTF
D gene: -; V gene: TRBV6-2/TRBV6-3; clone size: few; J gene: TRBJ2-1; CDR3 DNA: TGTGCCAGTAGAACAGGGGACTACTACTACAATGAGCAGTTCTTC; CDR3 protein: CASRTGDYYYNEQFF
D gene: -; V gene: TRBV11-3; clone size: -; J gene: TRBJ2-1; CDR3 DNA: TGTGCCAGCAGCCCCAAAGCCTGGAGCTCCTACAATGAGCAGTTCTTC; CDR3 protein: CASSPKAWSSYNEQFF
D gene: -; V gene: TRBV7-2; clone size: many; J gene: TRBJ2-3; CDR3 DNA: TGTGCCAGCAGCTGGCTTAGGGATACGCAGTATTTT; CDR3 protein: CASSWLRDTQYF
D gene: -; V gene: TRBV7-2; clone size: few; J gene: TRBJ2-1; CDR3 DNA: TGTGCCAGCAGCTTAGTGCAGACATCGGGCAATGAGCAGTTCTTC; CDR3 protein: CASSLVQTSGNEQFF
D gene: TRBD2; V gene: TRBV5-1; clone size: -; J gene: TRBJ2-3; CDR3 DNA: TGCGCCAGCAGCTTAAGGACTAGCGGGGGGATTACAGATACGCAGTATTTT; CDR3 protein: CASSLRTSGGITDTQYF
D gene: -; V gene: TRBV15; clone size: -; J gene: TRBJ2-7; CDR3 DNA: TGTGCCACCAGCTCCCCGCAGGGTCCCTCCTCCGAGCAGTACTTC; CDR3 protein: CATSSPQGPSSEQYF
D gene: TRBD2; V gene: TRBV11-2; clone size: -; J gene: TRBJ2-7; CDR3 DNA: TGTGCCAGCAGGAGACTAGCGGGGGCCGGCGTCGAGCAGTACTTC; CDR3 protein: CASRRLAGAGVEQYF
D gene: -; V gene: TRBV6-4; clone size: few; J gene: TRBJ2-6; CDR3 DNA: TGTGCCAGCACTAGTCGGGACGGAACTGGGGCCAACGTCCTGACTTTC; CDR3 protein: CASTSRDGTGANVLTF
D gene: -; V gene: TRBV5-4; clone size: few; J gene: TRBJ2-1; CDR3 DNA: TGTGCCAGCAGCCCTAGGGGGAGCGGGGCGAATTACAATGAGCAGTTCTTC; CDR3 protein: CASSPRGSGANYNEQFF
D gene: TRBD2; V gene: TRBV2; clone size: -; J gene: TRBJ2-6; CDR3 DNA: TGTGCCAGCTCGGGACTAGCGGGGATCTACTCTGGGGCCAACGTCCTGACTTTC; CDR3 protein: CASSGLAGIYSGANVLTF